Presented here are 18 T cell receptor beta chains from one specimen sequenced in a study of T cells in Graves' hyperthyroidism and ophthalmopathy. RNA transcripts were the template for amplifying TCR beta CDR3 regions. HTBI primers drove first-round RT-PCR of the TCR CDR3. TCRdb itself ran the multiplex PCR reads through MiXCR, one entry per CDR3 protein. The data show a few hundred thousand distinct CDR3 sequences, around 15% seen once. Sequencing input: blood. The origin of the receptors is a woman aged 18-30 years with Graves' hyperthyroidism.

This clonotype was seen many times. V and J are TRBV6-1 and TRBJ2-1; D call uncertain. The germline gives CDR1 MNHNS, CDR2 SASEGT. With 4 bases removed from V and 4 bases from J, the gap between germline ends came to 5 bases. The CDR3 extends over 12 amino acids. Here the CDR3 reads CASSVEYNEQFF. CDR3 nucleotides: TGTGCCAGCAGTGTTGAATACAATGAGCAGTTCTTC.

This clonotype was detected many times. The chain joins TRBV29-1 to TRBJ2-7; a weak D match, TRBD1 (6 bases). CDR3 length equals 13 residues. Per germline, CDR1 SQVTM and CDR2 ANQGSEA. The germline V and J ends were trimmed by 6 bases and 3 bases, with 15 bases remaining between them. In DNA, the CDR3 is TGCAGCGTATATGACAGGTTGTTCTACGAGCAGTACTTC. Translation: CSVYDRLFYEQYF.

This clonotype was recorded at least ten times. The chain has TRBV30 and TRBJ1-1, with a tentative D call TRBD1 (6 bases). V was trimmed by 4 bases and J by 0 bases, leaving 9 bases between them. Germline V CDR1 and CDR2: GTSNPN, SVGIG (reference sequence). CDR3 length: 13 residues. The CDR3 nucleotides read TGTGCCTGGACAGGGGTCATGAACACTGAAGCTTTCTTT. Its protein is CAWTGVMNTEAFF.

This clonotype was detected many times. This chain uses TRBV28 with TRBJ1-2; D is perhaps TRBD1 (5 bases). V shed 7 bases and J shed 5 bases, with 8 bases lying between them. CDR3 size: 11 residues. Per germline, CDR1 MDHEN and CDR2 SYDVKM. The CDR3 protein is CASMGGYGYTF. CDR3 nucleotides: TGTGCCAGCATGGGGGGGTATGGCTACACCTTC.

This clonotype showed up many times. This chain joins TRBV10-3 and TRBJ1-5; D gene ambiguous. The CDR3 runs 14 residues. The V end was cut by 4 bases, the J end by 3 bases, with 10 bases between. Per the germline V gene, CDR1 is ENHRY and CDR2 is SYGVKD. The CDR3 loop is CAISGTRDNQPQHF. CDR3 coding DNA: TGTGCCATCAGTGGAACGAGGGACAATCAGCCCCAGCATTTT.

The sample holds many counts of this clonotype. The chain couples TRBV7-3 to TRBJ2-1; D unresolved. Trimming stripped 3 bases from V and 0 bases from J, with 9 bases between. The CDR3 loop spans 15 amino acids. Germline loops: CDR1 SGHTA, CDR2 FQGTGA. CDR3 residues: CASSFFRSSYNEQFF. The CDR3 DNA is TGTGCCAGCAGCTTTTTCAGGAGCTCCTACAATGAGCAGTTCTTC.

The table lists this clonotype with a few counts. The chain links TRBV9 to TRBJ2-1; 9 bases fit TRBD2. Germline V CDR1 and CDR2: SGDLS, YYNGEE. The CDR3 has 14 amino acids. V trimming: 4 bases; J trimming: 6 bases; junction bases outside the gene matches: 5. CDR3 nucleotide sequence: TGTGCCAGCAGCCCCGGGACTAGCCCCAATGAGCAGTTCTTC. Protein sequence: CASSPGTSPNEQFF.

As to this clonotype: Sequence at one end of the junction differs from germline and may be a read error. This chain joins TRBV28 and TRBJ1-5; 9 bases fit TRBD1. The CDR3 contains 16 residues. Germline CDR1 and CDR2: MDHEN and SYDVKM. For the CDR3, the DNA is TGTGCCAGCAGTTCCCACCAGGGACAGGGTCATCAGCCCCGGCATTTT. Protein: CASSSHQGQGHQPRHF.

This clonotype occurred many times. The chain links TRBV28 to TRBJ1-1, with 7 nucleotides matching TRBD1. This CDR3 region has 19 residues. Losses at the gene ends were 3 bases for V and 2 bases for J; bases not matched to a gene: 18. The germline V gene encodes CDR1 MDHEN and CDR2 SYDVKM. CDR3 nucleotide sequence: TGTGCCAGCAGTTTCCCCCACGGCCTCGGAACAGGGGCAAACACTGAAGCTTTCTTT. It codes for CASSFPHGLGTGANTEAFF.

The rearrangement joins TRBV14 to TRBJ1-1, with 8 positions matching TRBD1. The junction had 2 bases not matched to a gene; V was cut back by 2 bases and J by 0 bases. Germline CDR1 is SGHDN and CDR2 is FVKESK. This CDR3 contains 15 residues. The CDR3 spells CASSQRTGLNTEAFF. The CDR3 DNA sequence: TGTGCCAGCAGCCAACGGACAGGGCTGAACACTGAAGCTTTCTTT. Filled out from reference TRBV14 and TRBJ1-1, the complete variable domain reads EAGVTQFPSHSVIEKGQTVTLRCDPISGHDNLYWYRRVMGKEIKFLLHFVKESKQDESGMPNNRFLAERTGGTYSTLKVQPAELEDSGVYFCASSQRTGLNTEAFFGQGTRLTVV.

The rearrangement uses TRBV6-1 and TRBJ2-3; D is unresolved. The germline V gene encodes CDR1 MNHNS and CDR2 SASEGT. The CDR3 loop spans 15 amino acids. Trimming removed 3 bases from V and 0 bases from J, with 10 bases in between. The CDR3: CASSELDGSTDTQYF. In DNA form, the CDR3 reads TGTGCCAGCAGTGAGTTGGACGGAAGCACAGATACGCAGTATTTT.

Notes on this clonotype: Just one base apart from a much larger clone, this may be a read error. The gene calls are TRBV3-1 and TRBJ1-5; D may be TRBD1 (6 bases). There are 14 residues in the CDR3. Trimming took 7 bases from V and 3 from J, leaving 13 bases between them. Germline assignment: CDR1 LGHDT and CDR2 YNNKEL (reference sequence). The CDR3 coding sequence is TGTGCCAGCACTCCAGGGGAGAACAATCAGCCCCAGCATTTT. It translates to CASTPGENNQPQHF.

This clonotype was seen many times. The CDR3 loop reads CSVESPTSGRPMSSYEQYF. As DNA, the CDR3 is TGCAGCGTTGAGTCACCGACTAGCGGGAGGCCCATGAGCTCCTACGAGCAGTACTTC. This sequence joins TRBV29-1 and TRBJ2-7; 13 bases align to TRBD2. This CDR3 spans 19 amino acids. Germline CDR1 is SQVTM and CDR2 is ANQGSEA. The V and J ends lost 3 bases and 0 bases, in that order; junction bases with no gene match: 14.

This clonotype turned up a few times. The chain combines TRBV20-1 with TRBJ2-5; D call uncertain. Germline-derived CDR1 and CDR2 are DFQATT and SNEGSKA (reference sequence). V was pared by 5 bases and J by 0 bases, with 4 bases between. The CDR3 extends over 11 amino acids. The CDR3 loop is CSAQYQETQYF. CDR3 DNA: TGCAGTGCTCAGTACCAAGAGACCCAGTACTTC.

Many counts were recorded for this clonotype. J is TRBJ1-1 and V is TRBV4-2; no definite D call. The CDR3 consists of 16 residues. The V gene's germline CDR1 is LGHNA and CDR2 YNFKEQ. Trimming left V 4 bases short and J 0 bases short, with 15 bases between. The CDR3: CASSRSVLGMNTEAFF. CDR3 DNA sequence: TGTGCCAGCAGCCGATCCGTGTTGGGTATGAACACTGAAGCTTTCTTT.

The CDR3 nucleotides are TGTGCCAGCAGTCCCCCGACAGGACTTCTTACTGGAAACACCATATATTTT. This codes for CASSPPTGLLTGNTIYF. The chain has TRBV6-1 and TRBJ1-3; tentatively, D is TRBD1 (6 bases). Germline CDR1 reads MNHNS; CDR2 reads SASEGT. The germline V and J ends were trimmed by 5 bases and 2 bases, with 19 bases remaining between them. The CDR3 is 17 residues long.

This clonotype showed up many times. The chain employs TRBV28 and TRBJ2-6; D might be TRBD1 (5 bases). Per germline, CDR1 MDHEN and CDR2 SYDVKM. Trimming cost V 6 bases and J 0 bases, with 9 bases left between them. The CDR3 covers 15 residues. The CDR3 coding sequence is TGTGCCAGCAGGCCTAGGGGCTCTGGGGCCAACGTCCTGACTTTC. Its protein product is CASRPRGSGANVLTF. The variable domain in full, completed from reference TRBV28 and TRBJ2-6, reads DVKVTQSSRYLVKRTGEKVFLECVQDMDHENMFWYRQDPGLGLRLIYFSYDVKMKEKGDIPEGYSVSREKKERFSLILESASTNQTSMYLCASRPRGSGANVLTFGAGSRLTVL.

This clonotype was seen ten or more times. The rearrangement joins TRBV12-3 or TRBV12-4 to TRBJ2-7, with 9 bases identical to TRBD2. After removal of 6 bases from V and 5 bases from J, the junction contained 11 bases not matched to a gene. CDR3 size: 15 residues. CDR3 sequence (DNA): TGTGCCAGCAGCCCCGGCGGGGGGGAATGGCACGAGCAGTACTTC. This sequence encodes CASSPGGGEWHEQYF.